The 17 T cell receptor beta chains below come from one sample, sequenced in a study of blood T cells in healthy people across ages. Alongside a J-beta primer mix, a sample-barcoded 5' primer served in a second PCR lasting roughly 7 to 12 cycles. TCRdb redid the calling of the 5' RACE reads with MiXCR, one entry per CDR3 protein. In the table there are some 920,000 distinct CDR3 sequences, roughly 51% of which are singletons. What was sequenced was blood. These receptors were collected from a woman aged 55-70 years in good health.

The V and J genes are TRBV2 and TRBJ2-7, with 10 bases aligning to TRBD2. The V gene's germline CDR1 is SNHLY and CDR2 FYNNEI. The J segment lost 2 bases and the V segment lost 7 bases, leaving 5 bases of the junction unmatched. The CDR3 is 14 residues long. CDR3 in amino acids: CASIGTSVTYEQYF. CDR3 DNA sequence: TGTGCCAGCATCGGGACTAGCGTTACCTACGAGCAGTACTTC.

This clonotype has only a few counts. The chain joins TRBV20-1 to TRBJ2-5; D call uncertain. The length of the CDR3 is 14 residues. Germline V gene data show CDR1 as DFQATT and CDR2 as SNEGSKA (reference sequence). The ends were cut back, 4 bases at V and 0 bases at J, with 12 bases in the middle. The CDR3 is CSANHLSYQETQYF. The CDR3 DNA is TGCAGTGCTAACCACTTAAGTTACCAAGAGACCCAGTACTTC.

The chain links TRBV14 to TRBJ2-5; no firm D call. V gave up 0 bases and J gave up 5 bases, with 7 bases separating them. CDR1 is SGHDN, CDR2 FVKESK, per germline. The CDR3 has 13 amino acids. The DNA of the CDR3 is TGTGCCAGCAGCCAAGATCATTGGGAGACCCAGTACTTC. Its protein is CASSQDHWETQYF.

This clonotype was observed a few times. CDR3 DNA: TGTGCCAGCAGCCAAGAAGTCGAGCGGGAGTACGAGCAGTACTTC. Translating gives CASSQEVEREYEQYF. The chain uses TRBV14 and TRBJ2-7, with 8 bases matching TRBD2. Germline V gene data show CDR1 as SGHDN and CDR2 as FVKESK. Trimming took 0 bases from V and 4 from J; bases not matched to a gene: 5. This CDR3 is built from 15 residues.

The genes are TRBV15 and TRBJ2-7, with D unclear. CDR1 is LNHNV, CDR2 YYDKDF, per germline (reference sequence). Trimming left V 2 bases short and J 0 bases short, with 11 bases between. The length of the CDR3 is 15 residues. CDR3 loop: CATSRKPDLSYEQYF. The CDR3 DNA follows: TGTGCCACCAGCAGAAAGCCCGACCTCTCCTACGAGCAGTACTTC.

The rearrangement joins TRBV20-1 to TRBJ2-7; 9 nucleotides line up with TRBD2. Germline V gives CDR1 DFQATT, CDR2 SNEGSKA (reference sequence). V trimming: 6 bases; J trimming: 0 bases; junction bases outside the gene matches: 12. CDR3 length: 16 residues. The CDR3 here is CSATNRLAVLSYEQYF. As DNA, the CDR3 is TGCAGTGCAACGAATAGACTAGCGGTCCTCTCCTACGAGCAGTACTTC.

CDR3 residues: CSARAPDSPPYEQYF. For the CDR3, the DNA is TGCAGTGCTAGAGCCCCGGACAGTCCCCCCTACGAGCAGTACTTC. The chain recombines TRBV20-1 with TRBJ2-5; possible D gene TRBD1, 6 bases. The J call may be in error: the DNA end matches TRBJ2-7 better. The CDR3 length is 15 residues. Looked up from germline, CDR1 is DFQATT and CDR2 is SNEGSKA (reference sequence).

The chain employs TRBV28 and TRBJ2-7; D might be TRBD2 (5 bases). V dropped 6 bases and J dropped 7 bases, with 13 bases sitting between them. CDR3 length equals 12 residues. Germline V gene lookup returns CDR1 MDHEN and CDR2 SYDVKM. CDR3 sequence (DNA): TGTGCCAGCAGCCTGACGGGGTGGGAGCAGTACTTC. Protein sequence: CASSLTGWEQYF.

The rearrangement uses TRBV7-6 and TRBJ2-7; 9 positions match TRBD1. The CDR3 length is 13 residues. Germline lookup yields CDR1 SGHVS and CDR2 FNYEAQ. Trimming at V came to 3 bases and at J to 6 bases, leaving 3 bases not matched to a gene. The CDR3 here is CASSFRDRAEQYF. The CDR3 DNA follows: TGTGCCAGCAGCTTCCGGGACAGGGCCGAGCAGTACTTC.

The gene calls are TRBV4-1 and TRBJ2-7; D is possibly TRBD1 or TRBD2 (5 bases each). CDR1 and CDR2 from the germline V gene are MGHRA and YSYEKL. V shed 2 bases and J shed 2 bases, with 13 bases lying between them. This CDR3 has 15 residues. The chain's CDR3 is CASSQKGTATYEQYF. DNA of the CDR3: TGCGCCAGCAGCCAAAAAGGGACGGCTACCTACGAGCAGTACTTC.

This clonotype was picked up a small number of times. The chain combines TRBV28 with TRBJ2-7; D ambiguous. The V gene lost 5 bases and the J gene lost 1 base, with 12 bases spanning the gap. Germline V gene lookup returns CDR1 MDHEN and CDR2 SYDVKM. The CDR3 spans 14 residues. DNA for the CDR3: TGTGCCAGCAGTGTGGTGAGGCGGTCCTACGAGCAGTACTTC. Protein product: CASSVVRRSYEQYF.

This clonotype has a handful of counts. The chain uses TRBV6-2 or TRBV6-3 and TRBJ2-1; D is unclear. V gave up 8 bases and J gave up 4 bases, with 12 bases separating them. Germline V gene lookup returns CDR1 MNHEY and CDR2 SVGEGT. This CDR3 has 13 residues. The CDR3 is CASSNQAYNEQFF. In DNA form, the CDR3 reads TGTGCCAGCTCCAATCAGGCTTACAATGAGCAGTTCTTC.

The chain employs TRBV7-3 and TRBJ2-3, with 7 positions matching TRBD1. The V gene's germline CDR1 is SGHTA and CDR2 FQGTGA. Losses at the gene ends were 2 bases for V and 3 bases for J; bases not matched to a gene: 5. The CDR3 runs 15 residues. CDR3 residues: CASSLGNRGTDTQYF. CDR3 DNA: TGTGCCAGCAGCTTAGGGAACAGGGGTACAGATACGCAGTATTTT.

This clonotype was seen a few times. The chain employs TRBV28 and TRBJ2-3; TRBD2 matches at 10 bases. V dropped 4 bases and J dropped 2; count of bases not matched to a gene: 9. Per the germline V gene, CDR1 is MDHEN and CDR2 is SYDVKM. The CDR3 is 17 amino acids. CDR3 nucleotide sequence: TGTGCCAGCAGTTCGACCGGACTAGCGGTCCTCACAGATACGCAGTATTTT. Amino acid sequence: CASSSTGLAVLTDTQYF.

This clonotype was observed a handful of times. The genes are TRBV7-9 and TRBJ2-7; 12 bases line up with TRBD2. The CDR3 loop spans 18 amino acids. Germline V lookup: CDR1 SEHNR, CDR2 FQNEAQ (reference sequence). With 0 bases clipped from V and 3 bases from J, the junction kept 9 bases outside the gene matches. The CDR3 loop reads CASSLAPTTSGGIYEQYF. The CDR3 DNA sequence: TGTGCCAGCAGCTTAGCGCCGACGACTAGCGGGGGAATCTACGAGCAGTACTTC.

This clonotype was observed a few times. The J gene is TRBJ2-1, the V gene TRBV29-1; 7 positions match TRBD1. Losses at the gene ends were 4 bases for V and 2 bases for J; bases not matched to a gene: 8. There are 15 residues in the CDR3. Germline CDR1 is SQVTM and CDR2 is ANQGSEA. The CDR3 spells CSVAGDRETYNEQFF. The CDR3 DNA sequence: TGCAGCGTTGCAGGTGACAGGGAAACCTACAATGAGCAGTTCTTC.

The genes are TRBV7-9 and TRBJ2-1; D possibly corresponds to TRBD2 (6 bases). The CDR3 extends over 16 amino acids. V lost 5 bases and J 4 bases, leaving 18 bases between the germline ends. The germline V gene encodes CDR1 SEHNR and CDR2 FQNEAQ (reference sequence). Here the CDR3 DNA reads TGTGCCAGCAGCCCCATGGTACTAGCAGATTACAATGAGCAGTTCTTC. It codes for CASSPMVLADYNEQFF.